Below are 21 T cell receptor beta chains sequenced from a single sample in a study of HIV-infected patients and healthy controls. cDNA was made from about 480 ng RNA using alpha and beta constant primers. Alpha and beta chain libraries were made separately by chain-specific third strand synthesis with multiplexing indices. TCRdb processed the 5' RACE reads anew with MiXCR; each CDR3 protein has one entry. The sample consists of 15,000 to 20,000 distinct CDR3 sequences, about 9.4% of them appearing once. No cell fractionation was done, so the repertoire covers all unsorted peripheral blood T cells. Sequencing was performed on blood. These receptors were obtained from an adult in good health.

This rearrangement joins TRBV4-3 to TRBJ1-1; possibly TRBD1 for D (5 bases). Germline V gene sequence: CDR1 LGHNA, CDR2 YSLEER. The CDR3 spans 14 residues. Trimming left V 0 bases short and J 4 bases short, with 9 bases between. CDR3: CASSQDDRPTEAFF. The CDR3 DNA sequence: TGCGCCAGCAGCCAAGATGACAGACCCACTGAAGCTTTCTTT.

This clonotype was counted many times. The J gene is TRBJ2-3, the V gene TRBV27; TRBD2 matches at 7 bases. Germline-derived CDR1 and CDR2 are MNHEY and SMNVEV (reference sequence). J was trimmed by 4 bases and V by 3 bases; bases with no gene match: 7. This CDR3 has 15 amino acids. This CDR3 is CASSFDREAADTQYF. CDR3 DNA: TGTGCCAGCAGTTTTGATCGGGAGGCCGCAGATACGCAGTATTTT.

The sample holds many counts of this clonotype. This chain uses TRBV3-1 with TRBJ1-1; D ambiguous. The V end was cut by 0 bases, the J end by 5 bases, with 7 bases between. Germline CDR1 is LGHDT and CDR2 is YNNKEL (reference sequence). The length of the CDR3 is 13 residues. This CDR3 is CASSQEGGTEAFF. The CDR3 nucleotides read TGTGCCAGCAGCCAAGAGGGAGGGACTGAAGCTTTCTTT.

This clonotype was observed many times. The chain couples TRBV7-8 to TRBJ2-3, with a tentative D call TRBD1 (6 bases). Trimming removed 5 bases from V and 5 bases from J, with 17 bases in between. Germline CDR1 SGHVS, CDR2 FQNEAQ. The CDR3 consists of 15 residues. CDR3 protein: CASSPLQGTGDTQYF. CDR3 nucleotide sequence: TGTGCCAGCAGCCCCCTCCAGGGGACGGGAGATACGCAGTATTTT.

This clonotype was detected ten times or more. The V call is TRBV5-1, the J call TRBJ2-1; D call uncertain. This CDR3 region has 18 residues. V was trimmed by 5 bases and J by 3 bases, leaving 24 bases between them. The germline gives CDR1 SGHRS, CDR2 YFSETQ. CDR3 sequence reads: CASRGPATALGYYNEQFF. The CDR3 DNA sequence: TGCGCCAGCAGGGGTCCCGCGACGGCCCTAGGGTACTACAATGAGCAGTTCTTC.

By share, this clonotype counts as medium-sized. The J gene is TRBJ2-6, the V gene TRBV5-1; no firm D call. Germline V gene sequence: CDR1 SGHRS, CDR2 YFSETQ. V shed 4 bases and J shed 0 bases, with 11 bases lying between them. The CDR3 has 16 amino acids. The CDR3 region is CASSPLFSSGANVLTF. The CDR3 bases are TGCGCCAGCAGCCCGCTGTTCAGCTCTGGGGCCAACGTCCTGACTTTC.

This clonotype was counted many times. The chain links TRBV12-3 or TRBV12-4 to TRBJ2-5, with D unclear. The length of the CDR3 is 11 residues. Trimming left V 4 bases short and J 7 bases short, with 7 bases between. CDR3: CASSSGGTQYF. The CDR3 DNA reads as TGTGCCAGCAGTTCGGGCGGGACCCAGTACTTC.

By share, this clonotype counts as medium-sized. The rearrangement joins TRBV30 to TRBJ2-1; weak D call: TRBD1 (6 bases). The CDR3 has 16 amino acids. V was cut by 1 base and J by 4 bases, with 17 bases left in between. CDR1 and CDR2 from the germline V gene are GTSNPN and SVGIG (reference sequence). The CDR3 nucleotides read TGTGCCTGGAGTGCCCAGGGGCACCCTCAATACAATGAGCAGTTCTTC. Translating gives CAWSAQGHPQYNEQFF.

This clonotype is medium-sized. V and J are TRBV6-5 and TRBJ2-3, with 8 positions matching TRBD2. The CDR3 has 18 amino acids. Germline trimming cut 0 bases from V and 0 bases from J; bases unmatched to any gene: 8. Looked up from germline, CDR1 is MNHEY and CDR2 is SVGAGI. The CDR3 DNA follows: TGTGCCAGCAGTTACTCGATGGCGGGAGGAACTAGCACAGATACGCAGTATTTT. Translation gives CASSYSMAGGTSTDTQYF.

Relative to its sample, this clonotype is medium-sized (0.01 to 0.1%). The chain has TRBV7-2 and TRBJ2-5, with 8 bases that match TRBD1. The J segment lost 2 bases and the V segment lost 5 bases, leaving 7 bases of the junction unmatched. Germline V CDR1 and CDR2: SGHTA, FQGNSA. CDR3 length: 15 residues. This chain's CDR3 is CASSPRTGRQETQYF. CDR3 in DNA: TGTGCCAGCAGCCCTCGGACAGGGAGGCAAGAGACCCAGTACTTC.

By frequency in the sample, this clonotype is medium-sized (0.01 to 0.1%). The chain has TRBV6-5 and TRBJ2-7, with 9 bases fitting TRBD2. Germline V gene data show CDR1 as MNHEY and CDR2 as SVGAGI. The CDR3 has 15 residues. V gave up 6 bases and J gave up 7 bases; unmatched junction bases: 13. CDR3 residues: CASSGVAGAPREQYF. The DNA of the CDR3 is TGTGCCAGCAGCGGGGTAGCGGGAGCACCTCGGGAGCAGTACTTC.

This clonotype was recorded at least ten times. The V gene is TRBV24-1, the J gene TRBJ2-3; 7 positions match TRBD1. The junction had 5 bases not matched to a gene; V was cut back by 7 bases and J by 2 bases. The CDR3 totals 14 residues. Germline values: CDR1 KGHDR, CDR2 SFDVKD. DNA for the CDR3: TGTGCCACCAGCCGGACAGGTCACACAGATACGCAGTATTTT. It codes for CATSRTGHTDTQYF.

This clonotype was observed at least ten times. The chain joins TRBV28 to TRBJ2-1; 10 bases map to TRBD1. The CDR3 consists of 16 residues. V dropped 5 bases and J dropped 6; count of bases not matched to a gene: 10. Germline V lookup: CDR1 MDHEN, CDR2 SYDVKM. CDR3 nucleotide sequence: TGTGCCAGCAGTACCCTCCGGGACAGGGGTCGCAATGAGCAGTTCTTC. Its protein product is CASSTLRDRGRNEQFF.

This clonotype occurred many times. The gene calls are TRBV19 and TRBJ1-1, with no clear D. Germline assignment: CDR1 LNHDA and CDR2 SQIVND (reference sequence). The CDR3 is 14 residues long. Trimming took 5 bases from V and 0 from J, leaving 10 bases between them. CDR3 DNA sequence: TGTGCCAGTAGTGCCCCGGGCCTGAACACTGAAGCTTTCTTT. Amino acid sequence: CASSAPGLNTEAFF.

This clonotype has ten or more counts. This sequence joins TRBV7-2 and TRBJ2-3; TRBD2 agrees at 8 bases. Per the germline V gene, CDR1 is SGHTA and CDR2 is FQGNSA. V lost 5 bases to trimming and J lost 4 bases; unmatched junction nucleotides: 8. The CDR3 is 15 residues long. The CDR3 bases are TGTGCCAGCAGCGTGCAAAGCGGGAGTGCAGATACGCAGTATTTT. Translation: CASSVQSGSADTQYF.

This clonotype was counted at least ten times. The chain employs TRBV29-1 and TRBJ2-1, with D uncertain. Germline CDR1 SQVTM, CDR2 ANQGSEA. Trimming took off 3 bases at V and 5 bases at J, with 8 bases between the two ends. The CDR3 contains 12 residues. DNA for the CDR3: TGCAGCGTTGAGCGGAGAGACAATGAGCAGTTCTTC. As protein: CSVERRDNEQFF.

This clonotype is medium-sized within its sample. The V call is TRBV20-1, the J call TRBJ1-4; D may be TRBD1 (6 bases). The CDR3 has 14 residues. V was pared by 6 bases and J by 8 bases, with 19 bases between. The V gene's germline CDR1 is DFQATT and CDR2 SNEGSKA (reference sequence). The CDR3 bases are TGCAGTGCCGCGGAGGGGGGGCCTGGGGAAAAACTGTTTTTT. This sequence encodes CSAAEGGPGEKLFF.

Ten or more counts support this clonotype. The genes are TRBV2 and TRBJ2-1, with 11 positions matching TRBD2. Germline CDR1 and CDR2: SNHLY and FYNNEI. Trimming cost V 6 bases and J 5 bases; bases outside gene matches: 12. The CDR3 consists of 17 residues. CDR3 sequence (DNA): TGTGCCAGCAGAAAACAACCGGGACTAGCGGTGAACAATGAGCAGTTCTTC. It translates to CASRKQPGLAVNNEQFF. Complete variable domain (other parts from reference TRBV2 and TRBJ2-1): EPEVTQTPSHQVTQMGQEVILRCVPISNHLYFYWYRQILGQKVEFLVSFYNNEISEKSEIFDDQFSVERPDGSNFTLKIRSTKLEDSAMYFCASRKQPGLAVNNEQFFGPGTRLTVL.

This rearrangement joins TRBV19 to TRBJ2-3; D unresolved. The CDR3 has 14 amino acids. V was pared by 6 bases and J by 0 bases, with 10 bases between. From germline, CDR1 is LNHDA and CDR2 SQIVND (reference sequence). In DNA, the CDR3 is TGTGCCAGTAGCGCGTCGGCTAGCACAGATACGCAGTATTTT. It codes for CASSASASTDTQYF.

There are many counts of this clonotype. The V gene is TRBV20-1, the J gene TRBJ2-1; D is tentatively TRBD1 or TRBD2 (6 bases each). V was pared by 6 bases and J by 0 bases, with 12 bases between. The CDR3 loop spans 14 amino acids. Germline assignment: CDR1 DFQATT and CDR2 SNEGSKA (reference sequence). The CDR3 loop is CSAGGGSSYNEQFF. The CDR3 bases are TGCAGTGCCGGGGGCGGTAGCTCCTACAATGAGCAGTTCTTC.

The chain has TRBV12-3 or TRBV12-4 and TRBJ2-7; the D gene is possibly TRBD1 (5 bases). V gave up 5 bases and J gave up 0 bases, with 11 bases separating them. CDR3 length equals 14 residues. Written as DNA, the CDR3 is TGTGCCAGCAGTGCTACAGGCGCCTCCTACGAGCAGTACTTC. Translation: CASSATGASYEQYF.